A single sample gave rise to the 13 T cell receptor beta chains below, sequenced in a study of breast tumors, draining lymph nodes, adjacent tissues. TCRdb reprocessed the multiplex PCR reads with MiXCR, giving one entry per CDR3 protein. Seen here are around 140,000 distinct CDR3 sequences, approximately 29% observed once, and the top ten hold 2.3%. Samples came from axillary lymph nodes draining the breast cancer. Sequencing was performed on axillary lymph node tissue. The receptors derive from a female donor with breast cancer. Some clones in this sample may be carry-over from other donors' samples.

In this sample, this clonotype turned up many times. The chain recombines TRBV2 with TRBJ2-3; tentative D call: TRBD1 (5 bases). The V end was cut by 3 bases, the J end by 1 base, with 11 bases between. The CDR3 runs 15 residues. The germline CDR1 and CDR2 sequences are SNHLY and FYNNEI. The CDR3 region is CASSEQGFGTDTQYF. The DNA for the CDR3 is TGTGCCAGCAGTGAGCAGGGCTTCGGCACAGATACGCAGTATTTT.

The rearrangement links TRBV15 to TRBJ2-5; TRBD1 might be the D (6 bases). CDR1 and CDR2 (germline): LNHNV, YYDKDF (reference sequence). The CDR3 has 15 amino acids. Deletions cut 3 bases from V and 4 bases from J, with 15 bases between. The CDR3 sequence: CATSSEPQGLETQYF. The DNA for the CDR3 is TGTGCCACCAGCAGTGAGCCACAGGGCTTAGAGACCCAGTACTTC.

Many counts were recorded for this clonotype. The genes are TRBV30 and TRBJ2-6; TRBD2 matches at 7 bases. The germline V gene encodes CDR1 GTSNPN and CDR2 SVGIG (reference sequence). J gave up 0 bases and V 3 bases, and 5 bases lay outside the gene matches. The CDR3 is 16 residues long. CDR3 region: CAWRGGWGSGANVLTF. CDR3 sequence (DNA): TGTGCCTGGAGGGGAGGGTGGGGCTCTGGGGCCAACGTCCTGACTTTC.

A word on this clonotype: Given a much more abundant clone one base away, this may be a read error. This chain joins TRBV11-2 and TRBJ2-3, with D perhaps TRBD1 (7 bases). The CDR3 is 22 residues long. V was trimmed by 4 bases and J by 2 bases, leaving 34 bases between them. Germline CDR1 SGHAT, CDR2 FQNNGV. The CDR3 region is CASSSRKKATGSGGRFTDTQYF. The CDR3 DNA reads TGTGCCAGCAGCTCCCGAAAAAAAGCGACAGGGTCCGGGGGAAGGTTCACAGATACGCAGTATTTT.

The CDR3 is CASSVSLAGGILTDTQYF. In DNA form, the CDR3 reads TGTGCCAGCAGCGTAAGTCTAGCGGGAGGGATACTTACAGATACGCAGTATTTT. The chain combines TRBV9 with TRBJ2-3; 12 positions agree with TRBD2. Germline V gene sequence: CDR1 SGDLS, CDR2 YYNGEE. The CDR3 sequence is 18 residues long. J lost 3 bases, V lost 1 base, and 9 bases had no gene match.

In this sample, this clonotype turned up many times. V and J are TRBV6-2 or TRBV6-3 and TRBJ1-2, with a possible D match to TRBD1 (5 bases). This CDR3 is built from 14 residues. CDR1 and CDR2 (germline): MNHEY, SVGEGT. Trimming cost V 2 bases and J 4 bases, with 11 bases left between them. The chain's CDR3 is CASSYTPDIYGYTF. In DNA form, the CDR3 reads TGTGCCAGCAGTTACACGCCGGACATCTATGGCTACACCTTC.

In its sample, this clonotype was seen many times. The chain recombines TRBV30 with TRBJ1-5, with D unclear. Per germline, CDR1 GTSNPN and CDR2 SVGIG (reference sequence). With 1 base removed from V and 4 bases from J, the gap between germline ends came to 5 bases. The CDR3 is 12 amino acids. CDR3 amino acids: CAWSGRNQPQHF. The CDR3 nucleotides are TGTGCCTGGAGTGGAAGGAATCAGCCCCAGCATTTT.

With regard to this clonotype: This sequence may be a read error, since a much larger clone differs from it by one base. The CDR3 here is CAISFRQAGLETQHF. The CDR3 DNA reads TGTGCCATCAGCTTTCGACAGGCGGGCTTAGAGACCCAGCACTTC. The chain uses TRBV7-9 and TRBJ2-5, with a tentative D call TRBD1 (6 bases). CDR1 SEHNR and CDR2 FQNEAQ come from the germline V gene (reference sequence). CDR3 length: 15 residues.

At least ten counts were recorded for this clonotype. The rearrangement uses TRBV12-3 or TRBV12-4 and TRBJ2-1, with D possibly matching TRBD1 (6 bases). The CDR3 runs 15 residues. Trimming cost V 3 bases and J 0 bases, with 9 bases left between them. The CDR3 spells CASSFGGSSYNEQFF. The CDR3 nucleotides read TGTGCCAGCAGTTTTGGGGGCAGCTCCTACAATGAGCAGTTCTTC.

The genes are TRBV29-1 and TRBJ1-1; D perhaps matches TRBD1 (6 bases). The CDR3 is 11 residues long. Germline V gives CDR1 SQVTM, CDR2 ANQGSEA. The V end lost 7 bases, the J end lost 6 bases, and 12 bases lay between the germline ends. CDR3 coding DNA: TGCAGCGCCCACGGGGGCTCTGAAGCTTTCTTT. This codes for CSAHGGSEAFF.

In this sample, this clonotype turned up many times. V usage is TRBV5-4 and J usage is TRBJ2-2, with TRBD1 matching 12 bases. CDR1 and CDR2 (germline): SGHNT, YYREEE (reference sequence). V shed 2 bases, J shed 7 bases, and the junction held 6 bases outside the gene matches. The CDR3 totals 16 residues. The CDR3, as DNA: TGTGCCAGCAGCTTACCGGGACAGGGGGCTAACGGGGAGCTGTTTTTT. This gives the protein CASSLPGQGANGELFF.

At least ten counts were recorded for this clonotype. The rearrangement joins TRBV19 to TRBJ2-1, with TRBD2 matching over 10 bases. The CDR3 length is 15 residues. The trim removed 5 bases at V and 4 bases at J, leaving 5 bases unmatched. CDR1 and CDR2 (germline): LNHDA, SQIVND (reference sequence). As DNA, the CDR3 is TGTGCCAGTAGTGTTAAAGCGGGGGGGTACAATGAGCAGTTCTTC. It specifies CASSVKAGGYNEQFF.

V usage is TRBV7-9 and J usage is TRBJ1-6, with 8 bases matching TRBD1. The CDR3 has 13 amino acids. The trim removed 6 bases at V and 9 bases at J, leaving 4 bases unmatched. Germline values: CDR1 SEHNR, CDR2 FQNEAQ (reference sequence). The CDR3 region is CASRPGTGSPLHF. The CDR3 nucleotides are TGTGCCAGCAGACCCGGGACAGGTTCACCCCTCCACTTT.